This TCR beta chain was obtained from a study of shared clonotypes between healthy human individuals (dated by TCRdb to between 2020 and 2021). Background for the entire study: A few men and two women, aged 18 to 49 years, made up the cohort. Blood TCR repertoires of roughly five healthy adults were deeply sequenced to estimate repertoire size and the extent of clonotype sharing between individuals. To increase sequencing depth and limit assay-specific biases, TCR repertoire library preparation and sequencing were carried out by different laboratories using diverse techniques. Each donor's leukapheresis produced roughly between about 0.9 and 9.5 billion PBMCs. Per donor, three plates each were used for CD4 naive and CD4 memory, two for CD8 naive, and one for CD8 memory.

Healthy HIV-negative adults with no recently reported acute infections or vaccinations were included as donors. Every donor was a Caucasian adult residing in Nashville, Tennessee, USA. CD8 memory samples consisted of magnetically selected CD45RO+ cells combined with CCR7-negative CD45RA+ effector memory (TemRA) cells. Blood was obtained by leukapheresis, after which PBMCs were separated by Ficoll-Histopaque density gradient centrifugation and cryopreserved in liquid nitrogen vapor phase. Purity and quantity of every magnetically sorted T cell population were checked by analytical flow cytometry. Genomic DNA was isolated from every sorted fraction and measured by UV absorbance on a Nanodrop 2000c. With regard to this clone: Its antigen specificity is not known. There are no base qualities to consult, and no much larger clone falls within one base.

CDR1 and CDR2 were assigned from the germline V gene (reference sequence) as GTSNPN and SVGIG. V is reduced by 0 bases and J by 2 bases, leaving a spacing of 6 bases between them. Spanning cysteine to phenylalanine, the CDR3 consists of 13 amino acids. Solely the CDR3 DNA is kept, with 39 bases framed from the first base. Beyond this particular receptor, the publication reports: Because the study included a small number of donors, the genetic and exposure-history diversity represented was limited. When several donors were compared, the shared fraction of clonotypes was about 5.5% for naive CD4, 3.5% to 4% for naive CD8, 2.3% for memory CD4, and under 0.5% for memory CD8. Estimated clonotype richness was generally larger for naive than for memory subsets. Incomplete sequencing was indicated by rarefaction of sorted-subset datasets, despite the large sequencing depth. Pairwise subsampling indicated that sequencing depth was expected to affect the degree of clonotype sharing among donors. Higher generation probabilities were observed for clonotypes shared by all four sorted-subset donors than for non-shared clonotypes. Sampling was restricted to blood, and TCR repertoires in tissues likely differ from the TCR repertoires found in blood.

TCR CDR3 regions were amplified from genomic DNA by multiplex PCR using the deep immunoSEQ assay. Extracted genomic DNA from each cell subset was spread evenly across all wells of several immunoSEQ 96-well plates, with each plate serving as a replicate. Each replicate PCR for sorted subsets received approximately 200 ng genomic DNA, equal to tens of thousands of T cell genomes. The purified libraries were quantified using a Qubit 3.0 fluorometer, sized with a Bioanalyzer 2100, and then quantified again using the KAPA Library Quantification kit. Every immunoSEQ 96-well plate was sequenced on a separate single-read 150-cycle Illumina NextSeq 550 flow cell. As for how the authors treated the data: Because only junctional sequences without quality scores were contained in the immunoSEQ output, filtering matching that applied to full-length reads could not be performed. Sequences were annotated with PyIR, a Python wrapper for IgBLAST v1.9, and V/J genes and CDR3 were assigned using IMGT germline references. Reads with weak V/J assignments (E-value above 1e-6), missing CDR3, stop codons, out-of-frame junctions, or ambiguous translated residues were removed. V3J clonotypes were defined by identical inferred V gene, J gene, and CDR3 amino acid sequence. The percentage overlap between two repertoires was calculated by dividing the number of shared unique clonotypes by the size of the smaller repertoire. Three approaches were used to assess repertoire richness: RTK rarefaction, the Chao1 estimator, and Recon v2.1 estimates of unobserved clonotypes. OLGA was used to compute generation probabilities for all TCRbeta clonotypes that the gDNA method yielded from a few donors. In TCRdb, the immuneACCESS table is reduced to in-frame sequences with V and J assigned. These tables do not hold every clone; where another copy was compared, an unresolved V gene accounts for under half, and the others remain unexplained. D and trimming were read from the DNA, whereas the V and J calls and clone size are those reported in that table. Within this sample are over 300,000 clones, with roughly 84% of them counted one time only. Roughly 16% of the sample belongs to the ten largest clones.

The sequence joins TRBV30 to TRBJ2-3; confidence is insufficient to name the D gene. Source material: memory CD8+ T cells sorted from blood. The sample's cell subset or site label is to be understood as: CD45RO+ cells pooled with CCR7-negative TemRA cells. The TCR was taken from a man aged 18 to 29 in good health. The CDR3 in this case is CAWSVVSTDTQYF. The DNA sequence is TGTGCCTGGAGTGTTGTCTCCACAGATACGCAGTATTTT.